The 9 T cell receptor beta chains below were found in one sample sequenced in a study of blood T cell repertoires in COVID-19. Data came from immunoSEQ multiplex PCR; TCRdb stores just in-frame clones and leaves some out. The repertoire holds more than 150,000 clones, approximately 88% seen once, with 12% to 15% in the top ten. The sequencing input was peripheral blood. These receptors all come from a young man with active or convalescent COVID-19.

This clone was observed a handful of times. The V gene is TRBV12-5, the J gene TRBJ1-5, with D hard to call. The V gene lost 11 bases and the J gene lost 1 base, with 18 bases spanning the gap. CDR3 length equals 15 residues. Per the germline V gene, CDR1 is LGHNT and CDR2 is FRNRAP. The CDR3 region is CAVTVGESSNQPQHF. The CDR3 DNA is TGTGCTGTTACGGTTGGGGAGTCAAGCAATCAGCCCCAGCATTTT. Complete variable domain (other parts from reference TRBV12-5 and TRBJ1-5): DARVTQTPRHKVTEMGQEVTMRCQPILGHNTVFWYRQTMMQGLELLAYFRNRAPLDDSGMPKDRFSAEMPDATLATLKIQPSEPRDSAVYFCAVTVGESSNQPQHFGDGTRLSIL.

The chain joins TRBV7-9 to TRBJ2-2, with TRBD2 matching over 8 bases. Unmatched junction bases numbered 15, after V lost 5 bases and J lost 4 bases. The CDR3 spans 18 residues. Germline assignment: CDR1 SEHNR and CDR2 FQNEAQ (reference sequence). The CDR3 sequence is CASSPGLSGVPGTGELFF. The CDR3 nucleotides read TGTGCCAGCAGCCCAGGGCTTAGCGGGGTCCCAGGCACCGGGGAGCTGTTTTTT.

The V and J genes are TRBV18 and TRBJ2-6; tentative D call: TRBD2 (6 bases). The germline V gene has CDR1 KGHSH and CDR2 LQKENI. The CDR3 is 16 amino acids. V was trimmed by 3 bases and J by 2 bases, leaving 11 bases between them. Here the CDR3 reads CASSPLSGAGANVLTF. In DNA, the CDR3 is TGTGCCAGCTCACCCCTCTCGGGGGCTGGGGCCAACGTCCTGACTTTC.

J is TRBJ2-2 and V is TRBV14; maybe TRBD1 (5 bases). Germline lookup yields CDR1 SGHDN and CDR2 FVKESK. V lost 4 bases and J lost 5, with 14 bases in between. This CDR3 comprises 15 residues. CDR3 amino acids: CASSRQAGPTGELFF. The CDR3 nucleotides are TGTGCCAGCAGCCGGCAGGCAGGGCCGACCGGGGAGCTGTTTTTT.

This rearrangement joins TRBV5-1 to TRBJ1-1; D uncertain. From germline, CDR1 is SGHRS and CDR2 YFSETQ. The CDR3 is 13 amino acids. V shed 0 bases and J shed 8 bases, with 11 bases lying between them. The CDR3 is CASSLAGNNEAFF. The CDR3 DNA is TGCGCCAGCAGCTTGGCGGGGAACAACGAAGCTTTCTTT.

The J gene is TRBJ2-7, the V gene TRBV11-3, with D tentatively TRBD1 (6 bases). This CDR3 contains 13 residues. V was shortened by 8 bases and J by 4 bases, with 15 bases between the two germline ends. Germline V gene sequence: CDR1 SGHNT, CDR2 YENEEA. The CDR3 DNA is TGTGCCAGCGGCAGGGGACCCCAATACGAGCAGTACTTC. It encodes CASGRGPQYEQYF.

This clone appeared a single time. The chain uses TRBV19 and TRBJ1-6, with D perhaps TRBD1 (6 bases). This CDR3 spans 14 amino acids. Germline-derived CDR1 and CDR2 are LNHDA and SQIVND (reference sequence). The V end lost 1 base, the J end lost 6 bases, and 7 bases lay between the germline ends. CDR3 nucleotide sequence: TGTGCCAGTAGTATAGCCAGGGGTAATTCACCCCTCCACTTT. Residues: CASSIARGNSPLHF.

This chain links TRBV29-1 with TRBJ1-2; D is unresolved. CDR1 is SQVTM and CDR2 is ANQGSEA in the germline V gene. Trimming removed 3 bases from V and 4 bases from J, with 12 bases in between. CDR3 length: 13 residues. The CDR3: CSVDRAGFYGYTF. DNA for the CDR3: TGCAGCGTTGATAGGGCGGGATTCTATGGCTACACCTTC.

The rearrangement joins TRBV6-2 or TRBV6-3 to TRBJ2-1, with TRBD2 matching 12 bases. The germline CDR1 and CDR2 sequences are MNHEY and SVGEGT. J lost 4 bases, V lost 2 bases, and 0 bases had no gene match. The CDR3 has 15 residues. CDR3 protein: CASSYGTSGYNEQFF. CDR3 DNA: TGTGCCAGCAGTTACGGGACTAGCGGGTACAATGAGCAGTTCTTC.